This T cell receptor (beta chain) was captured by sequencing in a study of blood T cell repertoires in COVID-19. Looking at the study overall: Sites across the United States, Italy and Spain contributed samples from acute and convalescent COVID-19. PBMCs, B-cell-depleted T cells, or T cells were the source of the cDNA or gDNA that made up the material.

There are 15 residues in the CDR3. V was shortened by 0 bases and J by 1 base, with 10 bases between the two germline ends. Germline lookup yields CDR1 SGHNT and CDR2 YYREEE (reference sequence). Authors' analysis steps: Amplified reference gene primers provided the basis for estimating nucleated cell counts. Clones were sequenced by immunoSEQ multiplex PCR, and TCRdb holds only the in-frame ones, with some missing. That table gives V, J and clone size, and the DNA gave D and trimming. Of about 91,000 clones detected, 70% to 90% appear once; the ten largest clones hold 7% to 8.5%. The rearrangement links TRBV5-4 to TRBJ1-1, with D possibly TRBD1 on 6 matching bases. The origin of this receptor is a woman in her 70s with acute or convalescent COVID-19. Sequences were obtained from peripheral blood. The DNA of the CDR3 is TGTGCCAGCAGCTTGGATGACAGGAGGAACACTGAAGCTTTCTTT. This translates into CASSLDDRRNTEAFF.